This T cell receptor beta chain was identified in a study of T cell responses to AZD1222 COVID-19 vaccine. The CDR3 is 16 residues long. Trimming stripped 2 bases from V and 0 bases from J, with 13 bases between. Germline loops: CDR1 MNHEY, CDR2 SVGEGT. TCRdb's copy holds only in-frame clones and misses some; the assay was immunoSEQ multiplex PCR. The sample shows more than 150,000 clones, around 92% of them seen only once. The rearrangement links TRBV6-2 or TRBV6-3 to TRBJ1-2; a possible D gene is TRBD1 (5 bases). This specimen was peripheral blood, taken on day 0 of AZD1222 vaccination. The receptor's source is an adult in good health. The CDR3 sequence: CASSYDSSLANYGYTF. CDR3 nucleotides: TGTGCCAGCAGTTACGACAGCTCTCTAGCTAACTATGGCTACACCTTC.